Below, one T cell receptor beta chain is given with its context. This entry comes from a study of blood T cell repertoires in COVID-19. Background on the study: Italy, Spain and the United States were the sources of the convalescent and acute COVID-19 samples. From T cells, B-cell-depleted T cells, or PBMCs came the material, which was cDNA or gDNA.

Per the study methods: Amplification from reference gene primers served as the basis for estimated nucleated cell counts. TCRdb's table, derived via immunoSEQ multiplex PCR, lists solely in-frame clones and lacks some. D and trimming come from the DNA, and the V and J calls and clone size come from that table. The data show approximately 89,000 clones, just under 85% seen once. The CDR3 is 13 amino acids. The V and J ends lost 1 base and 3 bases respectively, with 7 bases between them. Germline V CDR1 and CDR2: SEHNR, FQNEAQ (reference sequence). This clonotype originated in a woman aged 70-85 years with active or convalescent COVID-19. The sequenced material came from peripheral blood. This sequence joins TRBV7-9 and TRBJ2-7; D not resolved. The CDR3 protein is CASSLVSLYEQYF. CDR3 DNA: TGTGCCAGCAGCTTAGTCTCCCTCTACGAGCAGTACTTC.